The rows below give T cell receptor beta chains drawn from one sample of a study of ipilimumab plus nivolumab after autologous stem cell transplantation. The assay was immunoSEQ multiplex PCR, and TCRdb's table has in-frame clones only and misses some. This sample carries approximately 16,000 clones, around 74% of them seen once, and the ten largest clones take less than 11%. The sequencing used PBMCs, collected in a trial of ipilimumab plus nivolumab as post-transplant consolidation. These receptors were taken from a male donor with primary mediastinal lymphoma. CDR3s include the opening cysteine and the closing phenylalanine or tryptophan. Each record gives: V gene, clone size, J gene, D gene, CDR3 DNA, CDR3 protein. D genes are given only for firm matches. The size entry is marked missing in some rows and otherwise reads once, few, many or a size class.

>TRBV7-2|.|TRBJ2-1|.
TGTGCCAGCAGCTTAGCGCTCCACGGGACTGAGCAGTTCTTC
CASSLALHGTEQFF
>TRBV7-9|.|TRBJ1-1|TRBD1
TGTGCCAGCAGCTTAACGGGCAGGGGGCCTTTAGAAGCTTTCTTT
CASSLTGRGPLEAFF
>TRBV5-1|.|TRBJ1-5|.
TGCGCCAGCAGCTTGTCTGGGGATAGCAATCAGCCCCAGCATTTT
CASSLSGDSNQPQHF
>TRBV7-2|.|TRBJ2-1|TRBD2
TGTGCCAGCAGCTATACCGGGACTAGTTGCGTCTTC
CASSYTGTSCVF
>TRBV28|few|TRBJ2-7|.
TGTGCCAGCATCCTGGGGGCAGGTACGACCTACGAGCAGTACTTC
CASILGAGTTYEQYF
>TRBV7-8|.|TRBJ1-5|TRBD1
TGTGCCAGCAGCTTACCATCTTGGACAGGAGCCCCTAAAAATCAGCCCCAGCATTTT
CASSLPSWTGAPKNQPQHF
>TRBV5-8|once|TRBJ1-3|.
TGTGCCAGCAGCTTGGGCTCTACGTCCGCTCCTCGAAACACCATATATTTT
CASSLGSTSAPRNTIYF
>TRBV5-6|.|TRBJ2-5|.
TGTGCCAGCGAACGGGGTAGACAAGAGACCCAGTACTTC
CASERGRQETQYF
>TRBV7-2|medium-sized|TRBJ2-7|TRBD2
TGTGCCAGCACGATACTAGCGGGGGGGCCTTCCGAGCAGTACTTC
CASTILAGGPSEQYF
>TRBV14|.|TRBJ1-6|.
TGTGCCAGCAGCCAAGATCCCCGGGCGGGATCACCCCTCCACTTT
CASSQDPRAGSPLHF
>TRBV7-3|.|TRBJ2-3|TRBD1
TGTGCCAGCAGCTTTCATTCGACAGGGGGCATAAGCACAGATACGCAGTATTTT
CASSFHSTGGISTDTQYF
>TRBV2|.|TRBJ1-1|.
TGTGCCAGCAGTTTCGACGGGGGTGGCACTGAAGCTTTCTTT
CASSFDGGGTEAFF
>TRBV2|.|TRBJ1-2|.
TGTGCCAGCAGTTACGGGCAGGGTCGGGGCTACACCTTC
CASSYGQGRGYTF
>TRBV7-3|.|TRBJ2-1|TRBD2
TGTGCCAGCAGCCCCCCCGGGACTAGCGGGGTAAATGAGCAGTTCTTC
CASSPPGTSGVNEQFF
>TRBV7-9|.|TRBJ1-2|.
TGTGCCAGCAGCTTACGCGACAGAGAGTATGGCTACACCTTC
CASSLRDREYGYTF
>TRBV15|.|TRBJ2-1|.
TGTGCCACCAGCAGAGCCTTGGGCGCCTACAATGAGCAGTTCTTC
CATSRALGAYNEQFF
>TRBV5-5|few|TRBJ2-7|.
TGTGCCAGCAGCTTGGAACAGCTGAGGGAGCAGTACTTC
CASSLEQLREQYF
>TRBV5-1|.|TRBJ2-3|TRBD2
TGCGCCAGCAGCTTGGGGTCTAGCGGGGGCCAGGATACGCAGTATTTT
CASSLGSSGGQDTQYF
>TRBV5-1|.|TRBJ1-1|TRBD1
TGCGCCAGCCGGACAGGGGGCGGCCTGAACACTGAAGCTTTCTTT
CASRTGGGLNTEAFF
>TRBV6-1|.|TRBJ2-5|TRBD2
TGTGCCAGCAGTGAGGATGGGGGGGGATTTTGGGAGACCCAGTACTTC
CASSEDGGGFWETQYF
>TRBV9|.|TRBJ2-1|TRBD1
TGTGCCAGCAGCTCCCGACAGGGGGCCAATGAGCAGTTCTTC
CASSSRQGANEQFF
>TRBV18|once|TRBJ1-1|.
TGTGCCAGCTCACCACCTGTCTCGCGCACTGAAGCTTTCTTT
CASSPPVSRTEAFF
>TRBV10-1|.|TRBJ2-7|.
TGCGCCAGCAGTGAGTCGTTAGGGTACGAGCAGTACTTC
CASSESLGYEQYF
>TRBV6-1|.|TRBJ2-5|.
TGTGCCAGCAGAAAAGAGACCCAGTACTTC
CASRKETQYF
>TRBV6-1|.|TRBJ1-1|.
TGTGCCAGCAGCCCGGGCGGCATCCCCACTGAAGCTTTCTTT
CASSPGGIPTEAFF
>TRBV18|.|TRBJ1-5|.
TGTGCCAGCTCACCGGCTAAGGGCCAGCCCCAGCATTTT
CASSPAKGQPQHF
>TRBV29-1|.|TRBJ2-3|.
TGCAGCGTCCGACTGGGGGTCAAGGGGACGCAGTATTTT
CSVRLGVKGTQYF
>TRBV2|.|TRBJ2-3|.
TGTGCCAGCAGTGCCCACCCCAAGGGGGATACGCAGTATTTT
CASSAHPKGDTQYF
>TRBV5-4|.|TRBJ1-2|.
TGTGCCAGCAGTTCAAGATCTAACTATGGCTACACCTTC
CASSSRSNYGYTF
>TRBV5-5|.|TRBJ1-5|.
TGTGCCAGCAGCCCGGAGAGCTTCGCCCAGCCCCAGCATTTT
CASSPESFAQPQHF
>TRBV5-5|.|TRBJ1-4|TRBD1
TGTGCCAGCAGCTTGGGTGGCAGGGGGCAAAGTGAAAAACTGTTTTTT
CASSLGGRGQSEKLFF
>TRBV5-1|.|TRBJ2-5|.
TGCGCCAGCACCCTCGGCTTCCAAGAGACCCAGTACTTC
CASTLGFQETQYF
>TRBV7-9|.|TRBJ1-1|.
TGTGCCAGCAGCTACCCACATCGGAGGGAGAACACTGAAGCTTTCTTT
CASSYPHRRENTEAFF
>TRBV18|.|TRBJ2-3|TRBD1
TGTGCCAGCTCACCCCCGGGACAGGATGCAGATACGCAGTATTTT
CASSPPGQDADTQYF
>TRBV16|.|TRBJ2-5|TRBD1
TGTGCCAGCAGCCAATATGACAGGGGAAAGGAGACCCAGTACTTC
CASSQYDRGKETQYF
>TRBV18|.|TRBJ2-5|.
TGTGCCAGCTCACCACCAGAAGGGCTGCAAGAGACCCAGTACTTC
CASSPPEGLQETQYF
>TRBV2|few|TRBJ1-1|TRBD1
TGTGCCAGCACTGTAGAAAGGACAGGGGGATATTTCTTT
CASTVERTGGYFF
>TRBV5-1|.|TRBJ2-1|TRBD1
TGCGCCAGCAGCTTGACAGGGGGCGTGGGGGGAAATGAGCAGTTCTTC
CASSLTGGVGGNEQFF
>TRBV7-2|.|TRBJ1-3|.
TGTGCCAGCAGCTTAGTTGAGTTAAGCACCATATATTTT
CASSLVELSTIYF
>TRBV2|medium-sized|TRBJ2-5|TRBD1
TGTGCCAGCAGTGAACAGTCAGGGGGTCAAGAGACCCAGTACTTC
CASSEQSGGQETQYF
>TRBV10-3|few|TRBJ2-1|.
TGTGCCATCAGTGGGACGTGGGGTGAGCAGTTCTTC
CAISGTWGEQFF
>TRBV5-1|.|TRBJ1-3|.
TGCGCCAGCAGCTGGGGGGACTCTATATCCCAGGCTTCTGGAAACACCATATATTTT
CASSWGDSISQASGNTIYF
>TRBV6-1|.|TRBJ2-7|.
TGTGCCACCAACCGTGAACAGGGCGGGGTCTACGAGCAGTACTTC
CATNREQGGVYEQYF
>TRBV4-2|.|TRBJ2-2|.
TGTGCCAGCGAACAAGAGCGGGCCGGGGAGCTGTTTTTT
CASEQERAGELFF
>TRBV19|.|TRBJ1-1|.
TGTGCCAGTAGTCAGGGACTTGTGAACACTGAAGCTTTCTTT
CASSQGLVNTEAFF
>TRBV20-1|.|TRBJ2-2|.
TGCATCCCGGGGCTCACCGGGGAGCTGTTTTTT
CIPGLTGELFF
>TRBV15|.|TRBJ2-1|.
TGTGCCACCAGCAGAGATCCGTGGGGGAATGAGCAGTTCTTC
CATSRDPWGNEQFF
>TRBV19|.|TRBJ2-1|.
TGTGCCAGTAGGATCGGGAGCAATGAGCAGTTCTTC
CASRIGSNEQFF
>TRBV18|.|TRBJ1-5|.
TGTGCCAGCTCACCTAGTTTTGAGAATCAGCCCCAGCATTTT
CASSPSFENQPQHF
>TRBV19|.|TRBJ2-1|.
TGTGCCAGTAGTTCAGACCTCTCTCCGACACCGTTCTTC
CASSSDLSPTPFF
>TRBV4-2|.|TRBJ1-1|TRBD1
TGTGCCAGCAGCCAAGACGGGACAGGGCTGGGGGCTTTCTTT
CASSQDGTGLGAFF
>TRBV18|once|TRBJ2-4|.
TGTGCCAGCTCCGAGGGCAGTTCCAAAAACATTCAGTACTTC
CASSEGSSKNIQYF
>TRBV2|once|TRBJ1-3|.
TGTGCCAGCGGCCGGGGGGTGACTGGAAACACCATATATTTT
CASGRGVTGNTIYF
>TRBV2|.|TRBJ1-5|.
TGTGCCAGCAGTTGGAGGGGGGAGCCCCAGCATTTT
CASSWRGEPQHF
>TRBV7-9|.|TRBJ2-1|TRBD2
TGTGCCAGCAGCCCCGCTGGACTAGCGGATGAGCAGTTCTTC
CASSPAGLADEQFF
>TRBV28|.|TRBJ2-7|TRBD2
TGTGCCAGCAGCCCCCGGACTAGCGGCTACGAGCAGTACTTC
CASSPRTSGYEQYF
>TRBV19|.|TRBJ1-5|.
TGTGCCAGTATCGCCCAGGGGCTCGGGCAGCCCCAGCATTTT
CASIAQGLGQPQHF
>TRBV29-1|.|TRBJ2-3|.
TGCAGCGGTGGACAGAGAGGTAGCACAGATACGCAGTATTTT
CSGGQRGSTDTQYF
>TRBV28|few|TRBJ1-6|.
TGTGCCAGCACCCAGGTATATTCACCCCTCCACTTT
CASTQVYSPLHF